This entry describes one TCR beta chain. Its target is unknown. This record comes from a study of shared clonotypes between healthy human individuals. Every donor, a Caucasian adult, lived in Nashville, Tennessee. In the CD4+ fraction, cells were divided into CD45RA+ naive and CD45RA-negative memory subsets. Study observations and caveats: Clonotype sharing levels among donors were expected to vary with sequencing depth. A handful of donors had roughly 5.2% of their naive CD4 clonotypes in common.

The table came from immunoSEQ multiplex PCR; TCRdb's copy has only in-frame clones and leaves some out. This repertoire shows 2 million to 2.5 million clones, roughly 93% found once; its top ten account for roughly 0.39%. There are 17 residues in the CDR3. Germline V CDR1 and CDR2: SGHKS, YYEKEE (reference sequence). Deletions cut 4 bases from V and 0 bases from J, with 17 bases between. The rearrangement joins TRBV5-5 to TRBJ2-1; D is possibly TRBD1 or TRBD2 (5 bases each). The specimen was naive CD4+ T cells from PBMCs. Stated subset: CD45RA+ positively selected. This sequence was found in a young man in good health. Some clones in this sample may be carry-over from other donors' samples. DNA for the CDR3: TGTGCCAGCAGCCATACCGGGACGGCGAGCTCCTACAATGAGCAGTTCTTC. Amino acids: CASSHTGTASSYNEQFF.